Listed below are T cell receptor beta chains from one sample, sequenced in a study of shared clonotypes between healthy human individuals. Produced via immunoSEQ multiplex PCR; TCRdb's table is partial and in-frame only. The repertoire holds approximately 720,000 clones, with 60% to 80% as singletons. Sequenced sample: memory CD4+ T cells sorted from blood. Receptors originate from a young woman in good health. Both conserved end residues are part of each CDR3.

>TRBJ1-1|TRBV2|12
CASRRQRAEAFF
>TRBJ1-2|TRBV19|13
CASSKGQGYGYTF
>TRBJ2-1|TRBV5-1|15
CASSLSSGSYNEQFF
>TRBJ2-7|TRBV7-3|15
CASSPGQGVSYEQYF
>TRBJ2-7|TRBV2|14
CASRGFTGTEEQYF
>TRBJ2-7|TRBV11-2|12
CASSILGREQYF
>TRBJ1-4|TRBV28|14
CASSRALGREKLFF
>TRBJ2-7|TRBV28|13
CASSLVQGDEQYF
>TRBJ2-4|TRBV28|17
CASSRLASPTAKNIQYF
>TRBJ1-5|TRBV28|14
CASSSGQGNQPQHF
>TRBJ1-5|TRBV25-1|13
CASSASGAQPQHF
>TRBJ2-1|TRBV28|14
CASKSLYLDNEQFF
>TRBJ2-1|TRBV6-1|16
CASSEGVAFMFNEQFF
>TRBJ1-5|TRBV30|14
CAWSGDSRNQPQHF
>TRBJ2-7|TRBV18|15
CASSPQLASSYEQYF
>TRBJ2-1|TRBV29-1|15
CSVEKASGAYNEQFF
>TRBJ2-2|TRBV28|13
CASDRANTGELFF
>TRBJ2-1|TRBV2|13
CASTSGIYNEQFF
>TRBJ1-4|TRBV28|13
CASKGQTGEKLFF
>TRBJ2-1|TRBV11-2|14
CASSPLGSASEQFF
>TRBJ2-1|TRBV4-1|16
CASSQVNSGGGNEQFF
>TRBJ1-4|TRBV2|15
CASSWWDATNEKLFF
>TRBJ1-3|TRBV9|11
CASSSGNTIYF
>TRBJ2-7|TRBV28|13
CASTQSGHYEQYF
>TRBJ2-1|TRBV29-1|14
CSVTLAGIYNEQFF
>TRBJ1-4|TRBV2|19
CASTPQPDGVLTTNEKLFF
>TRBJ2-7|TRBV2|16
CASSAYPTGPSYEQYF
>TRBJ2-1|TRBV7-9|15
CASSRGSGRTNEQFF
>TRBJ2-3|TRBV18|14
CASSGTSKTDTQYF
>TRBJ2-5|TRBV28|15
CASSVGLAGAKSQYF
>TRBJ1-2|TRBV5-1|13
CASSLDQQLGYTF
>TRBJ1-1|TRBV30|12
CAWSRQNTEAFF
>TRBJ2-1|TRBV5-1|15
CASSLAGVLGDEQFF
>TRBJ2-1|TRBV5-1|15
CASSHGTGQYNEQFF
>TRBJ2-7|TRBV2|13
CASRREISYEQYF
>TRBJ1-2|TRBV28|14
CASSLRGWNYGYTF
>TRBJ2-3|TRBV7-9|15
CASSLAAISTDTQYF
>TRBJ2-3|TRBV7-3|11
CASSLVDTQYF
>TRBJ2-4|TRBV4-1|17
CASSQWAREGSKNIQYF
>TRBJ2-6|TRBV15|20
CATSSEPPRGAFSGANVLTF
>TRBJ2-7|TRBV11-2|12
CASLGAGVEQYF
>TRBJ1-3|TRBV7-9|14
CASSFGVAGNTIYF
>TRBJ2-7|TRBV5-1|13
CASSIRREGEQYF
>TRBJ1-1|TRBV6-6|16
CASSRPNRAVNTEAFF
>TRBJ2-5|TRBV7-2|16
CASSFNSGGNQETQYF
>TRBJ1-4|TRBV5-4|14
CASSSDKVWEKLFF
>TRBJ2-7|TRBV7-2|14
CASRLKGRSYEQYF
>TRBJ2-1|TRBV15|19
CATSRDEGLAGGPINEQFF
>TRBJ2-7|TRBV20-1|11
CSGWGSLEQYF
>TRBJ2-5|TRBV28|14
CASSPWTGKETQYF
>TRBJ2-1|TRBV19|16
CASSGLSAAGGSEQFF
>TRBJ2-5|TRBV4-2|17
CASSQEFVGTGKETQYF
>TRBJ1-3|TRBV19|16
CASSTTGGGPGNTIYF
>TRBJ1-3|TRBV15|14
CATSSDRSGNTIYF